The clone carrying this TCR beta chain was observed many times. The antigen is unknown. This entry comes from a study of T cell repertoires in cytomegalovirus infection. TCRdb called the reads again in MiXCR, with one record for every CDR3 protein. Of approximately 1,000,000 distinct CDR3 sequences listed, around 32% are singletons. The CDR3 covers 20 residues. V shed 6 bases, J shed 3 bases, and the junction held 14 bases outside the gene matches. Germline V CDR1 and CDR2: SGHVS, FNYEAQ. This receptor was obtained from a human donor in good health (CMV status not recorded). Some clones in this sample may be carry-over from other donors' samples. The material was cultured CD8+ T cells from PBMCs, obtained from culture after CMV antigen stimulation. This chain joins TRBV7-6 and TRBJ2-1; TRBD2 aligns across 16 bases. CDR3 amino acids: CASSRTAGTSGGAYYNEQFF. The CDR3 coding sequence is TGTGCCAGCAGTCGTACCGCAGGGACTAGCGGGGGGGCCTACTACAATGAGCAGTTCTTC.